This TCR beta chain derives from a study of blood T cell repertoires in COVID-19. Study-level background: COVID-19 samples, acute and convalescent, were from the United States, Italy and Spain.

In the original analysis: Scientists estimated how many nucleated cells there were by amplifying reference gene primers. Only in-frame clones appear in the TCRdb table, and some are missing; sequencing was by immunoSEQ multiplex PCR. V and J calls and clone size come straight from that table; D and trimming were deduced from the DNA. The table lists tens of thousands of clones, approximately 88% of them singletons. The CDR3 has 17 amino acids. Germline CDR1 reads SGHNT; CDR2 reads YYREEE (reference sequence). V lost 5 bases to trimming and J lost 0 bases; unmatched junction nucleotides: 8. Sequencing was carried out using peripheral blood. V and J are TRBV5-4 and TRBJ2-6, with 7 bases that match TRBD1. The TCR was taken from a woman older than 75 with active or convalescent COVID-19. CDR3 nucleotides: TGTGCCAGCAGTTCCGGGACAGTCCTCTCTGGGGCCAACGTCCTGACTTTC. This translates into CASSSGTVLSGANVLTF.